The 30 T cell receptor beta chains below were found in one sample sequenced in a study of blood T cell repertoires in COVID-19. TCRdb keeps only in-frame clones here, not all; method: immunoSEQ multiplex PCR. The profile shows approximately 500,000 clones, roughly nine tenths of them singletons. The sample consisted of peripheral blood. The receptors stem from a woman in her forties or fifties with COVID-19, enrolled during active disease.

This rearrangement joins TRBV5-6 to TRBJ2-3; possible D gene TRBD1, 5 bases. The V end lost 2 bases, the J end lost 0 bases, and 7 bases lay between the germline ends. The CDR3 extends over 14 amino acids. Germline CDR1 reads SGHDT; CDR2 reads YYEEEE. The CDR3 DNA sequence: TGTGCCAGCAGCTTACCAGGGAGCACAGATACGCAGTATTTT. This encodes CASSLPGSTDTQYF.

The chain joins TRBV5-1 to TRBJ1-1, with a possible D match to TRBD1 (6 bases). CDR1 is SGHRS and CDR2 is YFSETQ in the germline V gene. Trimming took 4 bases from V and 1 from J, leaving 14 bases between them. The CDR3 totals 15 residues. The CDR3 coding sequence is TGCGCCAGCAGCCTCCTGGGGGCTGGGAACACTGAAGCTTTCTTT. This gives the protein CASSLLGAGNTEAFF.

The CDR3 nucleotides are TGTGCCAGCAGATCCGGCTACGAGCAGTACTTC. Encoded protein: CASRSGYEQYF. The V call is TRBV28, the J call TRBJ2-7; D ambiguous. V was trimmed by 6 bases and J by 3 bases, leaving 6 bases between them. Germline V lookup: CDR1 MDHEN, CDR2 SYDVKM. The CDR3 consists of 11 residues.

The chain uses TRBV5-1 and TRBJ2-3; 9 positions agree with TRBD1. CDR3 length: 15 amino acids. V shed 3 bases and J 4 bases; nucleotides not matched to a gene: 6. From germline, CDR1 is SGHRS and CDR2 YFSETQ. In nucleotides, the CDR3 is TGCGCCAGCAGCTCCACAGGGGGCGTGGCAGATACGCAGTATTTT. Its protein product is CASSSTGGVADTQYF.

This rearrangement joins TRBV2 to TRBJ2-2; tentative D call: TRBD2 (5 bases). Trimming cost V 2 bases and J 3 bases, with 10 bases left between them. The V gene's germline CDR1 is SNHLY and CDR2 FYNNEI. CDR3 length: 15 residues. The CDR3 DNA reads TGTGCCAGCAGTGAATGGTTGGGAGACACCGGGGAGCTGTTTTTT. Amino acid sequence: CASSEWLGDTGELFF.

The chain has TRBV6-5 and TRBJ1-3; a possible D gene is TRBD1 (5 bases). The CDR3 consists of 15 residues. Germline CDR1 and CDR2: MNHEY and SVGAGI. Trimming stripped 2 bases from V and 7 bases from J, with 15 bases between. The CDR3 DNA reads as TGTGCCAGCAGTTACACGCCAGGGCCGAGGAACACCATATATTTT. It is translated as CASSYTPGPRNTIYF.

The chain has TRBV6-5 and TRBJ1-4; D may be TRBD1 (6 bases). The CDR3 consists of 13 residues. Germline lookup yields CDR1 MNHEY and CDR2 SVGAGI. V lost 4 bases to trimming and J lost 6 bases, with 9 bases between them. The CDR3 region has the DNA TGTGCCAGCAGTTTCCGGACAGATGAAAAACTGTTTTTT. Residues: CASSFRTDEKLFF.

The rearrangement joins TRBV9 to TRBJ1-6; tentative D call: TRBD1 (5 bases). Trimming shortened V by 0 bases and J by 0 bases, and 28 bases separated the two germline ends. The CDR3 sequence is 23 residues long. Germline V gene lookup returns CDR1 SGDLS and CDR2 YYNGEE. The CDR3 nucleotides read TGTGCCAGCAGCGTAGCTCAAGGCAGGCCGGGGGGGACGCTAAGCTCCTATAATTCACCCCTCCACTTT. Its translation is CASSVAQGRPGGTLSSYNSPLHF.

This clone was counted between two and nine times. In nucleotides, the CDR3 is TGTGCCAGTAGTATATCAGGACAGGGACATCAGCCCCAGCATTTT. Amino acid sequence: CASSISGQGHQPQHF. The J gene is TRBJ1-5, the V gene TRBV19; 8 bases are shared with TRBD1. Losses at the gene ends were 2 bases for V and 5 bases for J; bases not matched to a gene: 5. Germline V gene sequence: CDR1 LNHDA, CDR2 SQIVND (reference sequence). The CDR3 sequence is 15 residues long.

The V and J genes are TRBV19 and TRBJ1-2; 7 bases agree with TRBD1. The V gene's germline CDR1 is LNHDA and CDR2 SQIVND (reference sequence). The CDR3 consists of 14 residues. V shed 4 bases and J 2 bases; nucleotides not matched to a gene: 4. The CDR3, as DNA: TGTGCCAGTAGTAGAGGACAGGCCAACTATGGCTACACCTTC. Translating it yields CASSRGQANYGYTF.

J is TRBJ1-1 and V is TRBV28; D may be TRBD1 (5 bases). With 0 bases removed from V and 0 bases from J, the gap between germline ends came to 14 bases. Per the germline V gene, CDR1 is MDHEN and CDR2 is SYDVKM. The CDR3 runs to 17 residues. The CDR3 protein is CASSLWRTGGVNTEAFF. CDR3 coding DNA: TGTGCCAGCAGTTTATGGAGAACAGGAGGGGTGAACACTGAAGCTTTCTTT.

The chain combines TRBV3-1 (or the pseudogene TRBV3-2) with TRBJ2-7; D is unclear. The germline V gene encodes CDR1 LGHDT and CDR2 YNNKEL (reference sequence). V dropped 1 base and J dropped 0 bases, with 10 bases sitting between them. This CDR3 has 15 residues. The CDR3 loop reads CASSQGEPGSYEQYF. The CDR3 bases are TGTGCCAGCAGCCAAGGAGAGCCTGGCTCCTACGAGCAGTACTTC.

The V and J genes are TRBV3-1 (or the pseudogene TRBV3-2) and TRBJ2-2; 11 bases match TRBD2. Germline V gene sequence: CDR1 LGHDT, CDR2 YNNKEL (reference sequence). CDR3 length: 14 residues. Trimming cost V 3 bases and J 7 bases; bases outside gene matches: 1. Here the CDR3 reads CASSHLAGGGELFF. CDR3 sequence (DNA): TGTGCCAGCAGCCACCTAGCGGGAGGCGGGGAGCTGTTTTTT.

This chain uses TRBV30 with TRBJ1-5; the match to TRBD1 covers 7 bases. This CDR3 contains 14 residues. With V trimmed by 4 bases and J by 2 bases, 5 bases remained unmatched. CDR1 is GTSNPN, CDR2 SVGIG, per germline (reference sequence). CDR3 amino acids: CAWTEGTGNQPQHF. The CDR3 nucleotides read TGTGCCTGGACCGAAGGGACAGGCAATCAGCCCCAGCATTTT.

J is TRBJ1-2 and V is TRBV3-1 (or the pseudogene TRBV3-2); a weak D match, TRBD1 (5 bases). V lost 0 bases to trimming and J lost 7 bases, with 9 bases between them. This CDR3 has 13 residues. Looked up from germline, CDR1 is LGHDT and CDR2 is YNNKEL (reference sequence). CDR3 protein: CASSQEVGGGYTF. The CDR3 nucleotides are TGTGCCAGCAGCCAAGAAGTCGGGGGTGGCTACACCTTC.

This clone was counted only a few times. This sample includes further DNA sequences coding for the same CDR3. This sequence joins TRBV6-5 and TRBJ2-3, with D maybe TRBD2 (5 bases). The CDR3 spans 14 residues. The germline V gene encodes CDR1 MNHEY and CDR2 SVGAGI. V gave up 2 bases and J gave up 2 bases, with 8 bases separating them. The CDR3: CASSYEGYTDTQYF. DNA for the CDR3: TGTGCCAGCAGTTACGAGGGCTACACAGATACGCAGTATTTT.

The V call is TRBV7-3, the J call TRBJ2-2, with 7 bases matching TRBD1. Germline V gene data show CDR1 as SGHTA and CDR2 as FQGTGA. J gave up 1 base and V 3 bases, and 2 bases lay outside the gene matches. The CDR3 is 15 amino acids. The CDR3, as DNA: TGTGCCAGCAGCTTTCGGACAGGGAACACCGGGGAGCTGTTTTTT. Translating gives CASSFRTGNTGELFF.

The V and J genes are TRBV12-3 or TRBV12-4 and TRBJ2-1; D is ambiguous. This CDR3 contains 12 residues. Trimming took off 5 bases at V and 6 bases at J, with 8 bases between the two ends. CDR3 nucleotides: TGTGCCAGCAGTCCAGGATTCAATGAGCAGTTCTTC. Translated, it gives CASSPGFNEQFF.

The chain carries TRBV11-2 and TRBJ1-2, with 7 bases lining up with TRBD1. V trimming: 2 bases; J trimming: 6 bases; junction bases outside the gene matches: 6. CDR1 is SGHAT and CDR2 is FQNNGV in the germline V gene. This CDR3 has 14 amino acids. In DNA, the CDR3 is TGTGCCAGCAGCTTATCGGACAGGATCGATGGCTACACCTTC. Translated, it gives CASSLSDRIDGYTF.

CDR3 nucleotide sequence: TGTGCCAGCAGCTTAAGGGGATTTCGAACTCCCTATGGCTACACCTTC. Protein: CASSLRGFRTPYGYTF. This chain joins TRBV7-8 and TRBJ1-2; TRBD1 is a possible D gene (5 bases). The CDR3 contains 16 residues. The V gene lost 2 bases and the J gene lost 4 bases, with 17 bases spanning the gap. Germline values: CDR1 SGHVS, CDR2 FQNEAQ.

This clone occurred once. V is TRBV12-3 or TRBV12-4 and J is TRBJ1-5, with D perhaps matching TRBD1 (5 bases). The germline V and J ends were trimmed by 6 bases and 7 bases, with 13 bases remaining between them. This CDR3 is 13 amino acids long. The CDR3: CASSPAGDQPQHF. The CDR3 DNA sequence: TGTGCCAGCAGCCCCGCGGGGGACCAGCCCCAGCATTTT.

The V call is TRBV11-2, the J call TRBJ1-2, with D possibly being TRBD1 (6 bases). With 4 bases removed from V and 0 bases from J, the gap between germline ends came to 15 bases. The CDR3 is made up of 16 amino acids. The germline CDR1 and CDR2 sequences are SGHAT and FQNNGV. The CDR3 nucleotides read TGTGCCAGCAGCTACAATACAGGGAACTCTAACTATGGCTACACCTTC. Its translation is CASSYNTGNSNYGYTF.

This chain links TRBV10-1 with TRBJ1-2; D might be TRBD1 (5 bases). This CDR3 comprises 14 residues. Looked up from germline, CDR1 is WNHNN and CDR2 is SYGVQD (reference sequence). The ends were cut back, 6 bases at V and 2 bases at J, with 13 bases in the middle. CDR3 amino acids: CASSPKGRNYGYTF. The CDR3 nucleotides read TGCGCCAGCAGCCCTAAGGGGCGAAACTATGGCTACACCTTC.

The CDR3 is CAWSVFPEKLFF. The CDR3, as DNA: TGTGCCTGGAGTGTTTTTCCGGAGAAACTGTTTTTT. The chain couples TRBV30 to TRBJ1-4; D gene ambiguous. Germline V gene data show CDR1 as GTSNPN and CDR2 as SVGIG (reference sequence). This CDR3 has 12 residues. V was clipped by 0 bases and J by 11 bases, with 10 bases between them.

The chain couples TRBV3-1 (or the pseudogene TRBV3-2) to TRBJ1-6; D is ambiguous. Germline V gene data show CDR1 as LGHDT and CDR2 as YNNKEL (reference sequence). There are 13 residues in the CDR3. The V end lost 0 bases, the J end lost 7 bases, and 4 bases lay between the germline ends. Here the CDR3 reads CASSQDLNSPLHF. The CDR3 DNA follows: TGTGCCAGCAGCCAAGATCTAAATTCACCCCTCCACTTT.

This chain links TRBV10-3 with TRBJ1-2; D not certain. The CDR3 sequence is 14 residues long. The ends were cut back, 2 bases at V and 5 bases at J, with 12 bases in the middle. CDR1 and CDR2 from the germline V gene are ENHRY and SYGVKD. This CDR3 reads CAISEPTERYGYTF. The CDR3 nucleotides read TGTGCCATCAGTGAGCCCACCGAGAGGTATGGCTACACCTTC.

CDR3 DNA: TGTGCCAGCAGCTTCAGGCGGGGGGGTAACGAGCAGTACTTC. Its protein is CASSFRRGGNEQYF. The chain recombines TRBV7-9 with TRBJ2-7; 9 bases match TRBD2. The junction had 5 bases not matched to a gene; V was cut back by 3 bases and J by 5 bases. In germline, CDR1 is SEHNR, CDR2 FQNEAQ (reference sequence). CDR3 size: 14 residues.

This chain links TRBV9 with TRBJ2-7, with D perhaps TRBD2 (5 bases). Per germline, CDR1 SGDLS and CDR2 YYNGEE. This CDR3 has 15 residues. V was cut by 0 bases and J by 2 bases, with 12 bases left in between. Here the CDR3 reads CASSVVGVFPYEQYF. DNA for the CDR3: TGTGCCAGCAGCGTAGTCGGGGTGTTCCCCTACGAGCAGTACTTC.

DNA of the CDR3: TGTGCCAGCAGCCAAAACCGGGGGGGCCGGATATTCGGGGAGCTGTTTTTT. Protein product: CASSQNRGGRIFGELFF. V gene TRBV3-1 (or the pseudogene TRBV3-2) combines with J gene TRBJ2-2; 8 bases line up with TRBD2. Germline CDR1 reads LGHDT; CDR2 reads YNNKEL (reference sequence). The CDR3 length is 17 residues. V lost 2 bases to trimming and J lost 7 bases; unmatched junction nucleotides: 12.

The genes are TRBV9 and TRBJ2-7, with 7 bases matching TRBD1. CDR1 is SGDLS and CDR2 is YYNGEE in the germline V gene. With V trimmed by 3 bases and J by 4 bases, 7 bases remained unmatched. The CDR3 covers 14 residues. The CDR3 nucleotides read TGTGCCAGCAGCGGTAGACAGGGTGATTACGAGCAGTACTTC. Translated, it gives CASSGRQGDYEQYF.